Presented here are 7 T cell receptor beta chains from one specimen sequenced in a study of T cell responses to AZD1222 COVID-19 vaccine. Clones were read by immunoSEQ multiplex PCR, and TCRdb kept only the in-frame ones, dropping some. The table has 250,000 to 300,000 clones, about 94% seen once; the top ten hold 0.5% to 0.7%. Sequences were derived from peripheral blood, sampled 28 days after the second AZD1222 dose. These receptors all come from an adult who received the AZD1222 COVID-19 vaccine.

The chain employs TRBV29-1 and TRBJ1-2; D gene ambiguous. Trimming took 8 bases from V and 2 from J, leaving 15 bases between them. The V gene's germline CDR1 is SQVTM and CDR2 ANQGSEA. The CDR3 spans 13 residues. In DNA form, the CDR3 reads TGCAGCACCCGACCGGTTTCCAACTATGGCTACACCTTC. Translating gives CSTRPVSNYGYTF.

The rearrangement joins TRBV10-2 to TRBJ2-2, with D unresolved. Germline V gene sequence: CDR1 WSHSY, CDR2 SAAADI. V shed 6 bases and J shed 0 bases, with 8 bases lying between them. The CDR3 length is 14 residues. The CDR3 loop is CASRTPPNTGELFF. CDR3 DNA sequence: TGCGCCAGCAGAACTCCTCCGAACACCGGGGAGCTGTTTTTT.

The J gene is TRBJ1-4, the V gene TRBV4-2, with TRBD1 identical over 8 bases. V was pared by 4 bases and J by 8 bases, with 6 bases of the junction left unmatched. Per the germline V gene, CDR1 is LGHNA and CDR2 is YNFKEQ. This CDR3 spans 14 amino acids. The CDR3 reads CASSPTGVGEKLFF. CDR3 bases: TGTGCCAGCAGCCCGACAGGGGTGGGGGAAAAACTGTTTTTT.

The gene calls are TRBV27 and TRBJ2-1; TRBD2 agrees at 9 bases. From germline, CDR1 is MNHEY and CDR2 SMNVEV (reference sequence). V gave up 2 bases and J gave up 9 bases; unmatched junction bases: 5. The length of the CDR3 is 14 residues. CDR3 region: CASSLRLAGFEQFF. For the CDR3, the DNA is TGTGCCAGCAGTTTAAGGCTAGCGGGATTTGAGCAGTTCTTC.

This clone was found once. The chain joins TRBV7-6 to TRBJ2-1, with 10 bases identical to TRBD2. The V gene end was trimmed by 5 bases and the J gene end by 7 bases; junction bases not matched to a gene: 8. Per germline, CDR1 SGHVS and CDR2 FNYEAQ. This CDR3 spans 15 amino acids. The chain's CDR3 is CASSLTSGSQNEQFF. For the CDR3, the DNA is TGTGCCAGCAGCCTGACTAGCGGGTCCCAGAATGAGCAGTTCTTC.

Comment on this clone: The sample carries other DNA sequences with the same CDR3. The V call is TRBV9, the J call TRBJ2-3, with a possible D match to TRBD2 (5 bases). Germline values: CDR1 SGDLS, CDR2 YYNGEE. V lost 2 bases, J lost 4 bases, and 8 bases lay in between. CDR3 size: 13 residues. This CDR3 reads CASSVGGADTQYF. CDR3 DNA: TGTGCCAGCAGCGTCGGAGGAGCAGATACGCAGTATTTT.

This chain uses TRBV9 with TRBJ2-3; 11 nucleotides agree with TRBD2. The CDR3 spans 16 residues. V lost 1 base to trimming and J lost 4 bases; unmatched junction nucleotides: 5. Looked up from germline, CDR1 is SGDLS and CDR2 is YYNGEE. CDR3 nucleotides: TGTGCCAGCAGCGTAATAGCGGGAGGGCCTCCAGATACGCAGTATTTT. Its protein product is CASSVIAGGPPDTQYF.